This TCR beta chain was retrieved from a study of identifying expanded T cells in peripheral blood. Generated by immunoSEQ multiplex PCR, the TCRdb table keeps only in-frame clones and is missing some. The table includes 120,000 or so clones, around four fifths detected once. Healthy donors had no documented immune events, such as infections, while sampled. The CDR3 spans 14 residues. Looked up from germline, CDR1 is GTSNPN and CDR2 is SVGIG (reference sequence). V lost 1 base, J lost 5 bases, and 12 bases lay in between. This clone was seen more than once but under ten times. What it binds is not known. The study's findings and limits: Technical replicates showed about 1.1 changed clones; around two weeks 15 to 20; four weeks 19. Across healthy donors, higher total template counts meant significantly greater approximately 2-week count variance.

The sample consisted of blood. The sequence came from a person aged 18 to 75 in good health. The chain uses TRBV30 and TRBJ1-5; D might be TRBD1 (5 bases). CDR3 amino acids: CAWSEGQTYQPQHF. The CDR3 DNA sequence: TGTGCCTGGAGTGAGGGGCAGACTTATCAGCCCCAGCATTTT.